This T cell receptor beta chain was sequenced for a study of cytomegalovirus exposure and HLA in healthy donors. Background on the study: Previous work identified roughly 120 million unique TCR beta sequences from around 170 million T cells. Early released data comprised tens of millions of unique TCRs from HLA-typed donors. General observations from the study: Later, TCR association rates were found to vary by HLA locus, highest for DRB1 and lowest for HLA-C. Earlier results showed most TCR beta V segments being productive about 87% or about 30% of the time.

It was with 60 Vbeta and 13 Jbeta primers that the PCR ran. Produced via immunoSEQ multiplex PCR; TCRdb's table is partial and in-frame only. In the table there are roughly 100,000 clones, roughly four fifths of which are singletons. Germline-derived CDR1 and CDR2 are SGHRS and YFSETQ. The CDR3 totals 16 residues. Germline trimming cut 0 bases from V and 6 bases from J; bases unmatched to any gene: 8. Comment on this clone: Its antigen is still unknown.

The sequence was obtained from a man aged 50 or older in good health and CMV-seronegative. The material sequenced was PBMCs. V and J are TRBV5-1 and TRBJ2-3; TRBD2 aligns across 9 bases. The CDR3 sequence: CASSLVSAGGPDTQYF. CDR3 nucleotides: TGCGCCAGCAGCTTGGTAAGCGCGGGAGGGCCGGATACGCAGTATTTT.